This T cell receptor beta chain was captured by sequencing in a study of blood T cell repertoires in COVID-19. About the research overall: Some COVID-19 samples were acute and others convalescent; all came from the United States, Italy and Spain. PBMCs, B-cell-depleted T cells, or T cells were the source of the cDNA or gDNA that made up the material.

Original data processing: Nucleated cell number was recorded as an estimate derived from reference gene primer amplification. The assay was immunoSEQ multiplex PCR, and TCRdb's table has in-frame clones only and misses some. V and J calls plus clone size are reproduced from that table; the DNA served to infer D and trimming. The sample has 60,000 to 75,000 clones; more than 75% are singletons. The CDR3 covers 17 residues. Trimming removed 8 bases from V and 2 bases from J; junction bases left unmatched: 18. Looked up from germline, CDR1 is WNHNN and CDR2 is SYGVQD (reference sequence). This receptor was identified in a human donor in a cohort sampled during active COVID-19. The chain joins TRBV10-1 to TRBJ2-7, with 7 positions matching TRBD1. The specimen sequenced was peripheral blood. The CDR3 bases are TGCGCCAGCCACAGGGGAGACCCGAAGGAACAGACCTACGAGCAGTACGTC. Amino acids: CASHRGDPKEQTYEQYV.